This T cell receptor beta chain was captured by sequencing in a study of blood T cells in healthy people across ages. Overall study: Template switching caught about one barcoded beta molecule for each two T cells. Notes on the study in general: Higher diversity, along with more naive CD4+ cells, distinguished long-lived donors from aged donors. It was held that the diversity estimates obtained from one million T cells were underestimates.

Comments on this clonotype: What it binds is not known.

CDR1 is SGDLS, CDR2 YYNGEE, per germline. The length of the CDR3 is 14 residues. V was cut by 2 bases and J by 4 bases, with 10 bases left in between. It was with a sample-barcoded 5' primer and a J-beta primer mix that a second PCR of roughly 7 to 12 cycles was run. MiXCR, run by TCRdb on the 5' RACE reads, gives a single entry per CDR3 protein. The sample contains 1.5 million to 1.9 million distinct CDR3 sequences, under 55% of which appear only once. The sample providers were healthy Caucasian people from Russia, aged roughly 6 to 95. This TCR was sampled from a woman between 18 and 29 years old in good health. Input material: blood. This chain links TRBV9 with TRBJ1-5, with a possible D match to TRBD1 (6 bases). CDR3 in DNA: TGTGCCAGCAGCGTGGGAACAGGGAATCAGCCCCAGCATTTT. This translates into CASSVGTGNQPQHF.